This record concerns one T cell receptor (beta chain) sequence. The antigen remains unidentified. This entry belongs to a study of cytomegalovirus exposure and HLA in healthy donors. General study results and limits: Near-uniform donor sequencing depth was presumed by presence/absence analyses.

PCR involved 60 Vbeta and 13 Jbeta primers. Clones were sequenced by immunoSEQ multiplex PCR, and TCRdb holds only the in-frame ones, with some missing. The listing records around 120,000 clones. Source material: PBMCs. The clonotype comes from a man in his fifties or sixties in good health and CMV-seronegative.

CDR3 loop: CATRGGVIGDEQFF. DNA of the CDR3: TGTGCCACCCGAGGGGGGGTGATTGGGGATGAGCAGTTCTTC. The rearrangement uses TRBV6-5 and TRBJ2-1; D is perhaps TRBD2 (7 bases). The CDR3 loop spans 14 amino acids. The V end lost 10 bases, the J end lost 8 bases, and 21 bases lay between the germline ends. Germline V gene data show CDR1 as MNHEY and CDR2 as SVGAGI.